A selection of T cell receptor beta chains follows, all from one sample in a study of cytomegalovirus exposure and HLA in healthy donors. This table comes from immunoSEQ multiplex PCR, and its TCRdb copy is limited to in-frame clones, with some not included. The data hold about 170,000 clones, with about 82% observed a single time. The source material was PBMCs. These receptors originate from a woman between 50 and 59 years old in good health and CMV-seropositive. CDR3s include the opening cysteine and the closing phenylalanine or tryptophan. Fields, in order: J gene, V gene, D gene, clone size, CDR3 DNA, CDR3 protein. A D gene is named only where the DNA matches it firmly. Clone size is stated in some rows and not others, as once, few, many or a class when expanded.

TRBJ1-6 | TRBV9 | TRBD1 | NA | TGTGCCAGCAGCGAATTTCCAGGGGGCGTTGACTCCTATAATTCACCCCTCCACTTT | CASSEFPGGVDSYNSPLHF
TRBJ1-5 | TRBV7-9 | TRBD1 | NA | TGCGCCAGCAGCCATTCGGGACAGCTGAATCAGCCCCAGCATTTT | CASSHSGQLNQPQHF
TRBJ2-1 | TRBV28 | TRBD1 | NA | TGTGCCAGCAGTTCCCCCGACAGGGGGGTACGTGAGCAGTTCTTC | CASSSPDRGVREQFF
TRBJ2-3 | TRBV5-8 | TRBD2 | NA | TGTGCCAGCAGCTTGGCCGGGACTAGCGGGGGGTTTGGAGTCACAGATACGCAGTATTTT | CASSLAGTSGGFGVTDTQYF
TRBJ1-1 | TRBV28 | NA | NA | TGTGCCAGCAGGATAAGGGAGGGAGCTTTCTTT | CASRIREGAFF
TRBJ1-4 | TRBV7-9 | NA | NA | TGTGCCAGCAGCCCCGTAGATATCAATGAAAAACTGTTTTTT | CASSPVDINEKLFF
TRBJ1-1 | TRBV27 | NA | NA | TGTGCCAGCAGCCCACAGATGAACACTGAAGCTTTCTTT | CASSPQMNTEAFF
TRBJ1-3 | TRBV11-2 | TRBD1 | once | TGTGCCAGCAGCTTAATAGGACAGGGTGGAAACACCATATATTTT | CASSLIGQGGNTIYF
TRBJ2-7 | TRBV28 | NA | NA | TGTGCCAGCGAACGCAGGGACTCCTACGAGCAGTACTTC | CASERRDSYEQYF
TRBJ2-7 | TRBV5-1 | NA | NA | TGCGCCAGCAGCGGCGATGTGGGGCTCGAGCAGTACTTC | CASSGDVGLEQYF
TRBJ2-7 | TRBV11-2 | TRBD2 | NA | TGTGCCAGCAGCTTAGTCCCGGGAGGGATGTACGAGCAGTACTTC | CASSLVPGGMYEQYF
TRBJ1-5 | TRBV4-1 | TRBD1 | NA | TGCGCCAGCAGCCGCCTTGGGACAGGGGGAGCTTATAGCAATCAGCCCCAGCATTTT | CASSRLGTGGAYSNQPQHF
TRBJ2-1 | TRBV27 | NA | NA | TGTGCCAGCAGCCTTCGGTTCAATGAGCAGTTCTTC | CASSLRFNEQFF
TRBJ2-5 | TRBV7-3 | NA | few | TGTGCCAGCAGCTTAAACCATGGGGGGGGCTTCGAGACCCAGTACTTC | CASSLNHGGGFETQYF
TRBJ2-5 | TRBV9 | NA | NA | TGTGCCAGCAGCTCCAGTTCGGAGACCCAGTACTTC | CASSSSSETQYF
TRBJ2-2 | TRBV2 | NA | NA | TGTGCCAGCAGGCCAGAACGGGAGCTGTTTTTT | CASRPERELFF
TRBJ1-4 | TRBV19 | NA | NA | TGTGCCAGTAGGACTACAGGGTACCCTAATGAAAAACTGTTTTTT | CASRTTGYPNEKLFF
TRBJ1-4 | TRBV13 | NA | NA | TGTGCCAGCAGCCCATGGGGACACGGGAGGGAAAAACTGTTTTTT | CASSPWGHGREKLFF
TRBJ1-2 | TRBV29-1 | NA | NA | TGCAGCGCCCAGTCGTCGGGTGAGCGCTACACCTTC | CSAQSSGERYTF
TRBJ2-4 | TRBV27 | TRBD2 | NA | TGTGCCAGCACAGCGGGAGGTTTGGGAAAAAACATTCAGTACTTC | CASTAGGLGKNIQYF
TRBJ1-3 | TRBV18 | TRBD1 | NA | TGTGCCAGCTCCTCGGACAGGTCCTCTGGAAACACCATATATTTT | CASSSDRSSGNTIYF
TRBJ2-3 | TRBV4-2 | NA | NA | TGTGCCAGCAGCCAAGATCGCCAGGGGATAACAGATACGCAGTATTTT | CASSQDRQGITDTQYF
TRBJ2-2 | TRBV6-5 | NA | NA | TGTGCCAGCAGTTCCGCCCATCGGGGAACCGGGGAGCTGTTTTTT | CASSSAHRGTGELFF
TRBJ2-4 | TRBV6-6 | TRBD1 | few | TGTGCCAGCAGTTACGGGGACAGGGTTACCAAAAACATTCAGTACTTC | CASSYGDRVTKNIQYF
TRBJ2-7 | TRBV6-6 | NA | NA | TGTGCCAGCAGTCAGGCCGGGACAAAATCCTACGAGCAGTACTTC | CASSQAGTKSYEQYF
TRBJ1-2 | TRBV28 | NA | NA | TGTGCCAGCAGTTTATTGCTGGAGGAGGTCTACTATGGCTACACCTTC | CASSLLLEEVYYGYTF
TRBJ1-4 | TRBV5-1 | NA | NA | TGCGCCAGCAGCCCTTTGGGCTCTGCAACTAATGAAAAACTGTTTTTT | CASSPLGSATNEKLFF